These 24 T cell receptor beta chains were sequenced from one sample in a study of control samples from healthy donors and cancer patients. Sequencing was performed with immunoSEQ multiplex PCR; in TCRdb, only in-frame clones are kept and a portion is missing. The sample includes around 90,000 clones, 86% of them seen just once. The sample taken for sequencing was blood. The receptor set was obtained from a young man in good health.

This clone showed up just a few times. V is TRBV7-8 and J is TRBJ2-3; D not resolved. Germline values: CDR1 SGHVS, CDR2 FQNEAQ. This CDR3 is built from 16 residues. V dropped 5 bases and J dropped 5 bases, with 20 bases sitting between them. CDR3 sequence reads: CASSTRVSLLRDTQYF. The DNA of the CDR3 is TGTGCCAGCAGCACCCGGGTCTCACTCCTCCGAGATACGCAGTATTTT.

V is TRBV9 and J is TRBJ2-2, with TRBD2 matching over 13 bases. The ends lost 4 bases at V and 3 bases at J; junction bases unmatched: 12. Germline lookup yields CDR1 SGDLS and CDR2 YYNGEE. The CDR3 covers 19 residues. The CDR3 is CASSPSRGLAGTDTGELFF. The CDR3 DNA sequence: TGTGCCAGCAGCCCAAGCCGGGGACTAGCGGGGACGGACACCGGGGAGCTGTTTTTT.

The gene calls are TRBV11-2 and TRBJ1-6; TRBD1 matches 7 bases. CDR3 size: 16 residues. The J segment lost 8 bases and the V segment lost 1 base, leaving 8 bases of the junction unmatched. CDR1 and CDR2 (germline): SGHAT, FQNNGV. The CDR3 DNA is TGTGCCAGCAGCTTAGGCCCAGGGGGAGTTGATTCACCCCTCCACTTT. Translating it yields CASSLGPGGVDSPLHF.

The count of this clone is one. The rearrangement uses TRBV7-9 and TRBJ2-7; 8 bases are a match to TRBD2. Losses at the gene ends were 3 bases for V and 4 bases for J; bases not matched to a gene: 5. This CDR3 has 14 amino acids. From germline, CDR1 is SEHNR and CDR2 FQNEAQ (reference sequence). This CDR3 reads CASSLVTSGYEQYV. CDR3 DNA: TGTGCCAGCAGCTTGGTAACTAGCGGATACGAGCAGTACGTC.

The V and J genes are TRBV9 and TRBJ1-1; no clear D gene. Germline CDR1 and CDR2: SGDLS and YYNGEE. The CDR3 has 14 residues. V shed 4 bases and J shed 3 bases, with 13 bases lying between them. The CDR3 loop reads CASSPNSRDTEAFF. Written as DNA, the CDR3 is TGTGCCAGCAGCCCTAACTCCCGGGACACTGAAGCTTTCTTT.

The J gene is TRBJ2-1, the V gene TRBV9, with 8 positions matching TRBD1. J gave up 4 bases and V 4 bases, and 7 bases lay outside the gene matches. The CDR3 contains 15 residues. CDR1 is SGDLS and CDR2 is YYNGEE in the germline V gene. The CDR3 nucleotides read TGTGCCAGCAGCCCCCGGACAGGGAATTACAATGAGCAGTTCTTC. Encoded protein: CASSPRTGNYNEQFF.

This sequence joins TRBV3-1 (or the pseudogene TRBV3-2) and TRBJ2-1; 8 nucleotides align to TRBD1. The CDR3 has 15 residues. V was pared by 4 bases and J by 3 bases, with 5 bases of the junction left unmatched. CDR1 and CDR2 from the germline V gene are LGHDT and YNNKEL (reference sequence). In DNA form, the CDR3 reads TGTGCCAGCAGCCTCGACAGGGGCTTCTACAATGAGCAGTTCTTC. As protein: CASSLDRGFYNEQFF.

J is TRBJ2-4 and V is TRBV19; TRBD1 is a possible D gene (5 bases). Trimming shortened V by 2 bases and J by 8 bases, and 13 bases separated the two germline ends. The CDR3 covers 14 residues. Germline V lookup: CDR1 LNHDA, CDR2 SQIVND (reference sequence). CDR3: CASSIRDREDIQYF. The CDR3 DNA reads TGTGCCAGTAGTATACGCGACAGAGAAGACATTCAGTACTTC. The full variable domain, its missing parts supplied by reference TRBV19 and TRBJ2-4, is DGGITQSPKYLFRKEGQNVTLSCEQNLNHDAMYWYRQDPGQGLRLIYYSQIVNDFQKGDIAEGYSVSREKKESFPLTVTSAQKNPTAFYLCASSIRDREDIQYFGAGTRLSVL.

The chain carries TRBV21-1 and TRBJ2-7. TRBV21-1 represents a pseudogene. The CDR3 runs 15 residues. The CDR3 coding sequence is TGTGCCAGCAGCCCCCCCAAGGGCGGTTTCTACGAGCAGTACGTC. This translates into CASSPPKGGFYEQYV.

The gene calls are TRBV6-2 or TRBV6-3 and TRBJ2-1; 7 bases align to TRBD2. In germline, CDR1 is MNHEY, CDR2 SVGEGT. The length of the CDR3 is 16 residues. Trimming removed 2 bases from V and 2 bases from J; junction bases left unmatched: 6. The CDR3 DNA follows: TGTGCCAGCAGTTACACCCCAGCGGGGACCTACAATGAGCAGTTCTTC. It translates to CASSYTPAGTYNEQFF.

The chain employs TRBV10-2 and TRBJ1-1; 8 bases are shared with TRBD1. Germline V gene data show CDR1 as WSHSY and CDR2 as SAAADI. Trimming took 6 bases from V and 4 from J; bases not matched to a gene: 4. The CDR3 contains 13 residues. The DNA for the CDR3 is TGCGCCAGCAGCCTGGACAGGGCCACTGAAGCTTTCTTT. Protein: CASSLDRATEAFF.

This sequence joins TRBV6-5 and TRBJ1-4; D remains ambiguous. With 6 bases removed from V and 0 bases from J, the gap between germline ends came to 5 bases. CDR1 is MNHEY, CDR2 SVGAGI, per germline. This CDR3 is built from 13 residues. CDR3 sequence: CASRTATNEKLFF. The CDR3 DNA sequence: TGTGCCAGCAGGACCGCAACTAATGAAAAACTGTTTTTT.

The chain joins TRBV18 to TRBJ1-1, with 7 positions matching TRBD1. The CDR3 totals 16 residues. Trimming removed 6 bases from V and 0 bases from J; junction bases left unmatched: 10. CDR1 and CDR2 (germline): KGHSH, LQKENI. The CDR3 coding sequence is TGTGCCAGCTCTCAACGACAGGGATGGATGAACACTGAAGCTTTCTTT. As protein: CASSQRQGWMNTEAFF.

The J gene is TRBJ1-2, the V gene TRBV30; perhaps TRBD1 as D (5 bases). Deletions cut 2 bases from V and 0 bases from J, with 10 bases between. Germline V gene sequence: CDR1 GTSNPN, CDR2 SVGIG (reference sequence). The CDR3 covers 14 residues. CDR3 residues: CAWSQKGPNYGYTF. CDR3 nucleotide sequence: TGTGCCTGGAGTCAAAAGGGGCCTAACTATGGCTACACCTTC.

This clone has a handful of counts. V usage is TRBV7-8 and J usage is TRBJ2-1; 10 bases map to TRBD2. The CDR3 length is 16 residues. The J segment lost 4 bases and the V segment lost 4 bases, leaving 7 bases of the junction unmatched. CDR1 is SGHVS, CDR2 FQNEAQ, per germline. CDR3 sequence: CASSSNSGGRYNEQFF. CDR3 nucleotides: TGTGCCAGCAGCTCTAATAGCGGGGGGAGGTACAATGAGCAGTTCTTC.

This clone has a single count. Other DNA variants within this sample encode the same CDR3. The genes are TRBV5-5 and TRBJ2-3; 12 nucleotides match TRBD2. J gave up 3 bases and V 1 base, and 6 bases lay outside the gene matches. This CDR3 region has 17 residues. CDR1 SGHKS and CDR2 YYEKEE come from the germline V gene (reference sequence). CDR3 nucleotide sequence: TGTGCCAGCAGCTTGAGGACTAGCGGGGCGGGTACAGATACGCAGTATTTT. As protein: CASSLRTSGAGTDTQYF.

This clone was seen just once. V gene TRBV6-5 combines with J gene TRBJ1-3, with TRBD1 identical over 7 bases. Germline V lookup: CDR1 MNHEY, CDR2 SVGAGI. V lost 5 bases and J lost 4; bases outside the gene matches: 8. The CDR3 is made up of 15 amino acids. The CDR3 DNA is TGTGCCAGCAGTCGAGACAGGGCGGGCGGAAACACCATATATTTT. Its protein is CASSRDRAGGNTIYF.

The genes are TRBV7-9 and TRBJ2-5; D is unresolved. Germline CDR1 is SEHNR and CDR2 is FQNEAQ (reference sequence). V was trimmed by 5 bases and J by 5 bases, leaving 9 bases between them. The CDR3 is 12 residues long. The CDR3 DNA is TGTGCCAGCAGCCCAGAGGTGGAGACCCAGTACTTC. It codes for CASSPEVETQYF.

This sequence joins TRBV7-2 and TRBJ2-1; 10 bases are shared with TRBD1. With 2 bases clipped from V and 7 bases from J, the junction kept 8 bases outside the gene matches. This CDR3 comprises 16 residues. Germline CDR1 SGHTA, CDR2 FQGNSA. The CDR3 loop reads CASSLTGTGVRNEQFF. CDR3 DNA: TGTGCCAGCAGCTTAACCGGGACAGGGGTAAGGAATGAGCAGTTCTTC.

The V and J genes are TRBV18 and TRBJ1-5; 8 nucleotides line up with TRBD1. J was trimmed by 5 bases and V by 2 bases; bases with no gene match: 8. The CDR3 has 16 amino acids. CDR1 and CDR2 from the germline V gene are KGHSH and LQKENI. The CDR3 DNA sequence: TGTGCCAGCTCACCAAAGTCAGGGGGCACTGATCAGCCCCAGCATTTT. The encoded protein is CASSPKSGGTDQPQHF.

The CDR3 sequence: CAWSAGSGGILQETQYF. The DNA of the CDR3 is TGTGCCTGGAGTGCAGGTAGCGGGGGGATTCTTCAAGAGACCCAGTACTTC. This chain uses TRBV30 with TRBJ2-5; 10 nucleotides agree with TRBD2. The CDR3 sequence is 17 residues long. J gave up 2 bases and V 1 base, and 10 bases lay outside the gene matches. CDR1 and CDR2 from the germline V gene are GTSNPN and SVGIG (reference sequence).

This chain links TRBV5-1 with TRBJ1-4; 11 bases are a match to TRBD1. This CDR3 comprises 18 residues. Germline CDR1 reads SGHRS; CDR2 reads YFSETQ. With 0 bases clipped from V and 4 bases from J, the junction kept 8 bases outside the gene matches. CDR3 DNA: TGCGCCAGCAGCTTGGAGCCGGGACAGGGGGACTATAATGAAAAACTGTTTTTT. Residues: CASSLEPGQGDYNEKLFF. Full variable domain (outside the CDR3, taken from reference TRBV5-1 and TRBJ1-4): KAGVTQTPRYLIKTRGQQVTLSCSPISGHRSVSWYQQTPGQGLQFLFEYFSETQRNKGNFPGRFSGRQFSNSRSEMNVSTLELGDSALYLCASSLEPGQGDYNEKLFFGSGTQLSVL.

This clone was counted only a few times. The chain employs TRBV7-9 and TRBJ1-5; 7 positions agree with TRBD1. Germline V gives CDR1 SEHNR, CDR2 FQNEAQ (reference sequence). The CDR3 loop spans 14 amino acids. Trimming took 4 bases from V and 3 from J; bases not matched to a gene: 3. The CDR3 sequence: CASSSGQVNQPQHF. The CDR3 coding sequence is TGTGCCAGCAGCTCAGGACAGGTCAATCAGCCCCAGCATTTT.

This clone was counted a single time. This chain uses TRBV25-1 with TRBJ1-3; no reliable D call. The CDR3 totals 15 residues. Between the trimmed V and J ends, which lost 9 bases and 4 bases, there was a span of 19 bases. The germline V gene encodes CDR1 MGHDK and CDR2 SYGVNS. The CDR3: CASESKAGLGNTIYF. The CDR3 DNA sequence: TGTGCCAGTGAGTCGAAGGCGGGCCTCGGAAACACCATATATTTT. The variable domain in full, completed from reference TRBV25-1 and TRBJ1-3, reads EADIYQTPRYLVIGTGKKITLECSQTMGHDKMYWYQQDPGMELHLIHYSYGVNSTEKGDLSSESTVSRIRTEHFPLTLESARPSHTSQYLCASESKAGLGNTIYFGEGSWLTVV.